This T cell receptor beta chain emerged from a study of human T cells and chemical hapten exposure. The CDR3 has 16 amino acids. The germline V and J ends were trimmed by 3 bases and 2 bases, with 17 bases remaining between them. CDR1 SGDLS and CDR2 YYNGEE come from the germline V gene. TCRdb re-called the RACE reads through MiXCR, storing one row per CDR3 protein. Here the sample spans 370,000 or so distinct CDR3 sequences, about 4.4% being singletons. The time point is: patch test 1, 2 weeks after DPC sensitization. Treatment: therapeutic diphenylcyclopropenone sensitization with weekly scalp DPC. This rearrangement joins TRBV9 to TRBJ2-5; D might be TRBD1 or TRBD2, each matching 5 bases. This TCR came from a woman in her 50s with alopecia areata. Some clones in this sample may be carry-over from other donors' samples. Specimen: whole blood, collected in connection with sensitization to the hapten diphenylcyclopropenone (DPC). The CDR3 loop reads CASSARTGQRQETQYF. The CDR3, as DNA: TGTGCCAGCAGCGCACGGACGGGGCAGCGACAAGAGACCCAGTACTTC.